Below are 9 T cell receptor beta chains sequenced from a single sample in a study of blood T cell repertoires in COVID-19. Produced via immunoSEQ multiplex PCR; TCRdb's table is partial and in-frame only. Here the sample spans fewer than 300,000 clones, around 85% being singletons. Sequenced: peripheral blood. The origin of the receptors is a woman in her 30s with COVID-19, enrolled during active disease.

The rearrangement joins TRBV3-1 (or the pseudogene TRBV3-2) to TRBJ2-3, with D hard to call. V shed 1 base and J shed 1 base, with 6 bases lying between them. The CDR3 consists of 14 residues. Germline V lookup: CDR1 LGHDT, CDR2 YNNKEL (reference sequence). The CDR3 sequence: CASSQAGRTDTQYF. In DNA, the CDR3 is TGTGCCAGCAGCCAAGCAGGCCGCACAGATACGCAGTATTTT.

The chain combines TRBV10-2 with TRBJ2-7; 7 bases are a match to TRBD1. This CDR3 has 15 amino acids. CDR1 and CDR2 (germline): WSHSY, SAAADI. V lost 3 bases and J lost 1; bases outside the gene matches: 6. CDR3 in DNA: TGCGCCAGCAGTGAAGAGAGGGGGCCGTCCTACGAGCAGTACTTC. Translation: CASSEERGPSYEQYF.

This chain joins TRBV15 and TRBJ2-7, with 8 positions matching TRBD2. The CDR3 is 15 residues long. V gave up 3 bases and J gave up 5 bases; unmatched junction bases: 9. From germline, CDR1 is LNHNV and CDR2 YYDKDF (reference sequence). CDR3: CATSRDGGAYNEQYF. CDR3 coding DNA: TGTGCCACCAGCAGGGACGGGGGGGCTTATAACGAGCAGTACTTC. Full variable domain (missing parts from reference TRBV15 and TRBJ2-7): DAMVIQNPRYQVTQFGKPVTLSCSQTLNHNVMYWYQQKSSQAPKLLFHYYDKDFNNEADTPDNFQSRRPNTSFCFLDIRSPGLGDTAMYLCATSRDGGAYNEQYFGPGTRLTVT.

This chain uses TRBV30 with TRBJ1-4; no firm D call. The CDR3 totals 14 residues. Trimming removed 3 bases at V and 7 bases at J, with 15 bases between. Germline V CDR1 and CDR2: GTSNPN, SVGIG (reference sequence). DNA of the CDR3: TGTGCCTGGAGCGCGAAAGGGAGGACTGAAAAACTGTTTTTT. This gives the protein CAWSAKGRTEKLFF.

The chain combines TRBV4-2 with TRBJ2-3; a weak D match, TRBD2 (6 bases). Germline CDR1 reads LGHNA; CDR2 reads YNFKEQ. Trimming pared 0 bases from V and 6 bases from J, leaving 13 bases between. The CDR3 is 15 residues long. This CDR3 reads CASSQDAGGVDTQYF. In nucleotides, the CDR3 is TGTGCCAGCAGCCAAGACGCCGGGGGAGTGGATACGCAGTATTTT.

This clone was detected many times. This chain uses TRBV6-5 with TRBJ1-6; D remains unclear. This CDR3 has 13 amino acids. From germline, CDR1 is MNHEY and CDR2 SVGAGI. Trimming removed 0 bases from V and 9 bases from J, with 6 bases in between. CDR3 protein: CASSYSRSSPLHF. In nucleotides, the CDR3 is TGTGCCAGCAGTTACTCGAGGAGTTCACCCCTCCACTTT.

V gene TRBV5-6 combines with J gene TRBJ1-1; D is unresolved. This CDR3 has 14 amino acids. Germline V lookup: CDR1 SGHDT, CDR2 YYEEEE. Trimming left V 0 bases short and J 0 bases short, with 6 bases between. DNA of the CDR3: TGTGCCAGCAGCTTGGTGTCAATGAACACTGAAGCTTTCTTT. It translates to CASSLVSMNTEAFF. The complete variable domain, with remaining parts taken from reference TRBV5-6 and TRBJ1-1, reads DAGVTQSPTHLIKTRGQQVTLRCSPKSGHDTVSWYQQALGQGPQFIFQYYEEEERQRGNFPDRFSGHQFPNYSSELNVNALLLGDSALYLCASSLVSMNTEAFFGQGTRLTVV.

The rearrangement links TRBV28 to TRBJ2-5; 11 bases agree with TRBD2. This CDR3 has 15 amino acids. V gave up 6 bases and J gave up 2 bases; unmatched junction bases: 5. The germline CDR1 and CDR2 sequences are MDHEN and SYDVKM. This chain's CDR3 is CASRPWTSGQETQYF. CDR3 bases: TGTGCCAGCAGACCATGGACTAGCGGGCAAGAGACCCAGTACTTC.

The chain is built from TRBV3-1 (or the pseudogene TRBV3-2) and TRBJ2-2; perhaps TRBD1 as D (6 bases). Looked up from germline, CDR1 is LGHDT and CDR2 is YNNKEL (reference sequence). V lost 1 base and J lost 4, with 10 bases in between. This CDR3 spans 15 amino acids. CDR3 loop: CASSQGGHRTGELFF. CDR3 coding DNA: TGTGCCAGCAGCCAAGGGGGACACCGCACCGGGGAGCTGTTTTTT.